This TCR beta chain was found in a study of blood T cell repertoires in COVID-19. Whole-study context: Both acute and convalescent COVID-19 samples were obtained from the United States, Italy and Spain.

In the original workflow: Estimated nucleated cell counts came from reference gene primer amplification. Profiling relied on immunoSEQ multiplex PCR, and the TCRdb table lists in-frame clones only, not all of them. V, J and clone size reflect that table, while D and trimming were determined from the DNA. The sample includes under 350,000 clones, about 88% of them seen just once. The CDR3 runs to 16 residues. CDR1 and CDR2 from the germline V gene are SQVTM and ANQGSEA. The junction had 13 bases not matched to a gene; V was cut back by 1 base and J by 5 bases. The TCR originated in a man in his 70s with acute or convalescent COVID-19. Specimen: peripheral blood. The chain is built from TRBV29-1 and TRBJ2-5; TRBD2 agrees at 7 bases. The CDR3 reads CSVEGERGLGRETQYF. The CDR3 bases are TGCAGCGTTGAAGGTGAGCGGGGACTCGGAAGGGAGACCCAGTACTTC.